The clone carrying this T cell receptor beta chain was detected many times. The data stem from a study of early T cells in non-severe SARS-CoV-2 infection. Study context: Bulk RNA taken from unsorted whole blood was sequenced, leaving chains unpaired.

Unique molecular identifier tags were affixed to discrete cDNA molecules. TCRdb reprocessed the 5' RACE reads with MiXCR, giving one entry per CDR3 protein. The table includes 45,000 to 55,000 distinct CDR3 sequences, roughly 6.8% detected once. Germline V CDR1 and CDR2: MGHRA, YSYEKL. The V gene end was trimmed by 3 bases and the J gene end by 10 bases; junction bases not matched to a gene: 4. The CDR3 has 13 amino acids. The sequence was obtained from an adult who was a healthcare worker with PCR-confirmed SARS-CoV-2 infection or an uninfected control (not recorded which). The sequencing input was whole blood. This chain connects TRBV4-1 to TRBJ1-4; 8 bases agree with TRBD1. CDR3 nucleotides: TGCGCCAGCAGCCAGACAGGGGTCGGAAAACTGTTTTTT. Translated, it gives CASSQTGVGKLFF.